This T cell receptor (beta chain) was sequenced during a study of CD8+CD57+ T cells in acquired aplastic anemia. Study outcomes and limitations: Researchers report that 25 to 35 CD8+ CDR3 sequences appeared in both patients and controls.

CDR3 length: 15 amino acids. V was cut by 6 bases and J by 1 base, with 14 bases left in between. Genomic DNA acted as the template from which TCR beta VDJ combination and CDR3 sequence profiling were carried out. TCRdb re-called the reads with MiXCR, one entry per CDR3 protein. The sample has under 250,000 distinct CDR3 sequences; about 37% are singletons. This clonotype was counted at least ten times. Its specificity is unknown. This TCR came from a human donor in good health, serving as a control. The rearrangement links TRBV12-3 or TRBV12-4 to TRBJ2-3, with D possibly being TRBD1 (6 bases). Source material: sorted CD4+, CD8+, or CD8+CD57+ T cells (not recorded which) from PBMCs. The DNA of the CDR3 is TGTGCCAGCAGGTACACGGGACAAGGCACAGATACGCAGTATTTT. It translates to CASRYTGQGTDTQYF.